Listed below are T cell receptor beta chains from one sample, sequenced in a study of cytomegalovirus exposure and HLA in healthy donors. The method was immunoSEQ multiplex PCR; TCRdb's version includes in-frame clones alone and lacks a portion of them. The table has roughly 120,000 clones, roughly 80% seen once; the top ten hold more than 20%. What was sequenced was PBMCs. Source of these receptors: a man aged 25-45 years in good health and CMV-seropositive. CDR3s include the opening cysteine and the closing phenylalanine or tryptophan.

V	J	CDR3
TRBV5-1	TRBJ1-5	CASSLGWGEPQHF
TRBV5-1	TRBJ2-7	CASSEAGSRSYEQYF
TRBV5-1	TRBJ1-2	CASSLTGGAADNYGYTF
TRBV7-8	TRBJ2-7	CASSLTSTYEQYF
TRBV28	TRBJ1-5	CASSPPGGGERNQPQHF
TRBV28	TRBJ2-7	CASNAQGRRVGQYF
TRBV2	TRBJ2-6	CASSAGTGGSGANVLTF
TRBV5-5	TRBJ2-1	CASSFASGNEQFF
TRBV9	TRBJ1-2	CASSVGTGPEGYTF
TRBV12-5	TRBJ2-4	CASGLVTTGERGKNIQYF
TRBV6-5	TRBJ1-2	CASSKDRGLYGYTF
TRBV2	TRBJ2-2	CASSEASGAAGELFF
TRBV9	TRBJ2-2	CASSVGRWGTGELFF
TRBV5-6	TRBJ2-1	CASSLGAGGAYNEQFF
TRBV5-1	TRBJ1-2	CASSPGQGRGYGYTF
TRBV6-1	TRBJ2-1	CASNRQGAVNEQFF
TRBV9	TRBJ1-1	CASSVGRDRGRTEAFF
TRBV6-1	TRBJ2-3	CASSLAKRSTDTQYF
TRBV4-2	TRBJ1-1	CASSPSPDRTEAFF
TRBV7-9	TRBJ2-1	CASSLVAGGGNEQFF
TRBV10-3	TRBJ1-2	CAISLPGQGNGYTF
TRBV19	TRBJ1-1	CASSLRGGDTEAFF
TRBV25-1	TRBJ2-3	CASSEYVLAGGSTDTQYF
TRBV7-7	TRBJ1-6	CASSRTENSPLHF
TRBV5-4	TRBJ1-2	CASNKGDIYGYTF
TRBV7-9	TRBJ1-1	CASTQTVNTEAFF
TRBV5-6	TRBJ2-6	CASSPLEKGDSGANVLTF
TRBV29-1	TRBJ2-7	CSARPGTNVHEQYF
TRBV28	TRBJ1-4	CASSPSLGASLTWEKLFF
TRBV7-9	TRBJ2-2	CASSSGQGFTGELFF
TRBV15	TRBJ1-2	CATSRDVGGGYTF
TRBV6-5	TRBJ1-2	CASRFSGAQIYGYTF
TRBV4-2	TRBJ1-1	CASSRAEGGTEAFF
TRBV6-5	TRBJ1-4	CASSYTGGVGEKLFF
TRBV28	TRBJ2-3	CAIRSGGGEDTQYF
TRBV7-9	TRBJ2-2	CASSPTGPNTGELFF
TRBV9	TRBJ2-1	CASSVRLGGANEQFF
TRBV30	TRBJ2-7	CACLKGVYEQYF
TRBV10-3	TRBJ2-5	CAISALADKETQYF
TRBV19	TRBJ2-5	CASSKVLAVETQYF
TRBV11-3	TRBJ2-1	CALLGQGTNPTSGNEQFF
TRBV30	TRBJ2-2	CAWSVAGSLNTGELFF
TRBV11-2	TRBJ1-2	CASTPGSGAFYGYTF